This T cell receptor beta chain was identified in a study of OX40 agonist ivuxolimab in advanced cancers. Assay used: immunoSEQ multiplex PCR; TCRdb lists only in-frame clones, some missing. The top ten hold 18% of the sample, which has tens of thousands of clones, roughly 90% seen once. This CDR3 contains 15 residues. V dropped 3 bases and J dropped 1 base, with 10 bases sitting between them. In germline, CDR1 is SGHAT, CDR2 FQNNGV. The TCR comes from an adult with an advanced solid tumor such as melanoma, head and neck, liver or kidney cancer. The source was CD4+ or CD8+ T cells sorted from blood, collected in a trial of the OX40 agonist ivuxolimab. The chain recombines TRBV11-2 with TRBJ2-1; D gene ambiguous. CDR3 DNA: TGTGCCAGCAGCTTGCTAGGGCCGTCCTACAATGAGCAGTTCTTC. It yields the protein CASSLLGPSYNEQFF.